The clone carrying this T cell receptor beta chain was seen only once. Its matching antigen is unknown. There are 13 residues in the CDR3. Trimming removed 4 bases at V and 5 bases at J, with 11 bases between. Germline V gene sequence: CDR1 MGHRA, CDR2 YSYEKL. This sample is part of a study of blood T cells in healthy people across ages. Notes on the study in general: Diversity was estimated from one million T cells, and these estimates were considered underestimates. A strong correlation between TCR beta diversity and naive T cell percentage was seen.

Then a second PCR, running roughly 7 to 11 cycles, was carried out with a sample-barcoded 5' primer and a J-beta primer mix. With 12 random nucleotides, a template-switch adaptor tagged each individual cDNA molecule. TCRdb redid the calling of the 5' RACE reads with MiXCR, one entry per CDR3 protein. The data show around 800,000 distinct CDR3 sequences, about 62% seen once. Material for sequencing was blood. This sequence was found in a man aged 25 to 45 in good health. The rearrangement joins TRBV4-1 to TRBJ2-5; D possibly uses TRBD1 or TRBD2 (6 bases each). This CDR3 is CASSPGARETQYF. In DNA form, the CDR3 reads TGCGCCAGCAGCCCGGGGGCTAGGGAGACCCAGTACTTC.